This T cell receptor (beta chain) originates from a study of T cell repertoires in cytomegalovirus infection. About the research overall: Used in the study were CMV epitopes, some recently identified and HLA-C-restricted, others well-studied and HLA-B-restricted. In public TCR beta signatures, there were indications of both CMV infection and matching HLA type. Study conclusions and caveats: Based on cumulative public TCR beta family frequency, carriers of CMV plus the relevant HLA were identified. The ex vivo response was dominated by HLA-C-restricted CMV-specific TCR beta clonotypes.

TCRdb independently ran MiXCR on the reads; one entry per CDR3 protein. The sample consists of more than 250,000 distinct CDR3 sequences, 20% to 30% of them appearing once. To note about this clonotype: Its antigen is undetermined.

The CDR3 runs 12 residues. Germline CDR1 and CDR2: GTSNPN and SVGIG (reference sequence). The V and J ends lost 3 bases and 5 bases, in that order; junction bases with no gene match: 2. V usage is TRBV30 and J usage is TRBJ1-2; 8 bases line up with TRBD1. The specimen comprised cultured PBMCs, sampled from culture after CMV antigen stimulation. The sequence derives from a human donor in good health (CMV status not recorded). Some clones in this sample may be carry-over from other donors' samples. In DNA, the CDR3 is TGTGCCTGGAGGGACAGGGCGTATGGCTACACCTTC. Translated: CAWRDRAYGYTF.